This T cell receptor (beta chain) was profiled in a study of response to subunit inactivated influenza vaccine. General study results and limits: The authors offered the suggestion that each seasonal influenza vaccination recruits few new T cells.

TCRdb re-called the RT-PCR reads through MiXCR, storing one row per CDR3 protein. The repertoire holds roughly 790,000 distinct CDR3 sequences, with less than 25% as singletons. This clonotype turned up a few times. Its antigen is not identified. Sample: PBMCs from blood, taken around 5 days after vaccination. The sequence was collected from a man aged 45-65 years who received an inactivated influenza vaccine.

CDR3 loop: CASKVSNYGYTF. CDR3 coding DNA: TGTGCCAGCAAGGTGTCGAACTATGGCTACACCTTC. This chain links TRBV2 with TRBJ1-2; D gene unclear. The germline V and J ends were trimmed by 7 bases and 2 bases, with 8 bases remaining between them. CDR1 SNHLY and CDR2 FYNNEI come from the germline V gene. The CDR3 has 12 amino acids.